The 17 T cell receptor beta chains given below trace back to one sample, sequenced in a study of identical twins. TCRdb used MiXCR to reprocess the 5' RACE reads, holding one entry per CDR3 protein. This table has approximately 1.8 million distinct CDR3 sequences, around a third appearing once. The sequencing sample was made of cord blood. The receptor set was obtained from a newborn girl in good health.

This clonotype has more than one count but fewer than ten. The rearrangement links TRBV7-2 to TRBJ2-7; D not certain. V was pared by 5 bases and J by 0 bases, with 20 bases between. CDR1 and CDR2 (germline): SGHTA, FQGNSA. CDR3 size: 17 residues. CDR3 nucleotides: TGTGCCAGCAGCGAACCAATCTTATACCAGAGCTCCTACGAGCAGTACTTC. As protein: CASSEPILYQSSYEQYF.

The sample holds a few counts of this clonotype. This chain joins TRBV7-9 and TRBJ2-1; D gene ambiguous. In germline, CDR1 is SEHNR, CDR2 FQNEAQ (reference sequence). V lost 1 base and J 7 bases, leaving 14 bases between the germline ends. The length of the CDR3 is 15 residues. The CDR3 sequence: CASSLGNLRSNEQFF. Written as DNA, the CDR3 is TGTGCCAGCAGCTTAGGGAACCTTAGGAGTAATGAGCAGTTCTTC.

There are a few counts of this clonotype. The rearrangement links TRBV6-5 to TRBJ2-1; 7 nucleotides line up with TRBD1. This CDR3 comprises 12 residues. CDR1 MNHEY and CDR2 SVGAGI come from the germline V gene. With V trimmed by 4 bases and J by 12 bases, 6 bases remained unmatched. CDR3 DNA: TGTGCCAGCAGTTCCGACAGGGATCGGCAGTTCTTC. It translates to CASSSDRDRQFF.

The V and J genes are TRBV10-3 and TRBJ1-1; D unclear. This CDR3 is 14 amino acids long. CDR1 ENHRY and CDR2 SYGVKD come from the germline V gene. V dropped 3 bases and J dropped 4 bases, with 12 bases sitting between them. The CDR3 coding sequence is TGTGCCATCAGTGAAGGGCAGGACCCCACTGAAGCTTTCTTT. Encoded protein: CAISEGQDPTEAFF.

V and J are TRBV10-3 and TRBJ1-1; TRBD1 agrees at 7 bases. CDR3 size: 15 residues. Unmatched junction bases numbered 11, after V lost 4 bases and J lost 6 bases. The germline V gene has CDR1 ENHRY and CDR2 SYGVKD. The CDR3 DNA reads TGTGCCATCAGTGCTACCGCTCGACAGGGCCCTGAAGCTTTCTTT. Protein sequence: CAISATARQGPEAFF.

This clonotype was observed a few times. CDR3 nucleotide sequence: TGCAGTGCTAGATCGCAGGGTAGTGGGTACGAGCAGTACTTC. It yields the protein CSARSQGSGYEQYF. The chain couples TRBV20-1 to TRBJ2-7; maybe TRBD1 (5 bases). Germline loops: CDR1 DFQATT, CDR2 SNEGSKA (reference sequence). The CDR3 contains 14 residues. V shed 2 bases and J shed 4 bases, with 15 bases lying between them.

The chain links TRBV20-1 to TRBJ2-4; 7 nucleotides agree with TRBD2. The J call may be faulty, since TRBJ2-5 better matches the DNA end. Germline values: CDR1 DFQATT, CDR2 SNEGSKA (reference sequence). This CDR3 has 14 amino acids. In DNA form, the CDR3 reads TGCAGTGCCACTGGCGGGGGACACCAAGAGACCCAGTACTTC. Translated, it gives CSATGGGHQETQYF.

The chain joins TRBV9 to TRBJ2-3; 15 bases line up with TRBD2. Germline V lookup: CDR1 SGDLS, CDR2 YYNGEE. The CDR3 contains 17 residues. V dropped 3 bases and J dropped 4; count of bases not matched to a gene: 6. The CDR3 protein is CASSAQGLAGGPDTQYF. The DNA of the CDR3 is TGTGCCAGCAGCGCCCAAGGACTAGCGGGGGGGCCAGATACGCAGTATTTT. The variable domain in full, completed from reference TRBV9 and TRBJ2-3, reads DSGVTQTPKHLITATGQRVTLRCSPRSGDLSVYWYQQSLDQGLQFLIQYYNGEERAKGNILERFSAQQFPDLHSELNLSSLELGDSALYFCASSAQGLAGGPDTQYFGPGTRLTVL.

The CDR3 nucleotides are TGTGCCAGCAGACCACCTGGGGGGAATAACTATGGCTACACCTTC. Amino acid sequence: CASRPPGGNNYGYTF. V is TRBV9 and J is TRBJ1-2; D is perhaps TRBD1 (5 bases). Trimming stripped 5 bases from V and 1 base from J, with 15 bases between. Germline values: CDR1 SGDLS, CDR2 YYNGEE. CDR3 length: 15 amino acids.

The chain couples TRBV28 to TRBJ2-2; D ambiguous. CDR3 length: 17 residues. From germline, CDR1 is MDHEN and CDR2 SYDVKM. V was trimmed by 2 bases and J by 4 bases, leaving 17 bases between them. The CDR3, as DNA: TGTGCCAGCAGTTTACTTCAGGCGGTTATATTCACCGGGGAGCTGTTTTTT. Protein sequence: CASSLLQAVIFTGELFF.

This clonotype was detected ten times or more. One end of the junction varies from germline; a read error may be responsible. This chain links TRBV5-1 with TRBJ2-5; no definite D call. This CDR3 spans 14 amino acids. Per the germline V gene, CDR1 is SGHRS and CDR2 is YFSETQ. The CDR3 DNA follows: TGTGCCAGCAGTTTAGGTCGAGCTAAAGAGACCCAGTACTTC. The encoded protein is CASSLGRAKETQYF.

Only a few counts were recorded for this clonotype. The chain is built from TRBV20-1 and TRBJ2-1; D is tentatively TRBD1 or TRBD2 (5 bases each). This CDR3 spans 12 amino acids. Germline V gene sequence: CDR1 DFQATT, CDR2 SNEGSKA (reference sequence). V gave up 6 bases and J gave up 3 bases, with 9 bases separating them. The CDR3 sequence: CSAGRYYNEQFF. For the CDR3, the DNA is TGCAGTGCGGGACGTTACTACAATGAGCAGTTCTTC.

The CDR3 spells CSARDTHSNQPQHF. The CDR3 nucleotides read TGCAGTGCCAGGGACACCCATAGCAATCAGCCCCAGCATTTT. The chain uses TRBV20-1 and TRBJ1-5, with D maybe TRBD1 (6 bases). The germline V and J ends were trimmed by 6 bases and 0 bases, with 12 bases remaining between them. This CDR3 contains 14 residues. The germline gives CDR1 DFQATT, CDR2 SNEGSKA (reference sequence).

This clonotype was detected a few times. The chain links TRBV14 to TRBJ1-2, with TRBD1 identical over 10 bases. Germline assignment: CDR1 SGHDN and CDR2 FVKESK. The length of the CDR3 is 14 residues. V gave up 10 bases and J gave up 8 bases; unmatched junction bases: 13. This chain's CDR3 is CAIPPTGGFRGYTF. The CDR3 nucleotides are TGTGCCATCCCGCCGACAGGGGGCTTTCGAGGCTACACCTTC.

The CDR3 nucleotides are TGCAGTGCTAGAGATCGGTCGGGACAGCAGTACTTC. It codes for CSARDRSGQQYF. The rearrangement uses TRBV20-1 and TRBJ2-7, with D perhaps TRBD1 or TRBD2 (5 bases each). CDR1 and CDR2 (germline): DFQATT, SNEGSKA (reference sequence). Trimming pared 0 bases from V and 8 bases from J, leaving 11 bases between. The CDR3 extends over 12 amino acids.

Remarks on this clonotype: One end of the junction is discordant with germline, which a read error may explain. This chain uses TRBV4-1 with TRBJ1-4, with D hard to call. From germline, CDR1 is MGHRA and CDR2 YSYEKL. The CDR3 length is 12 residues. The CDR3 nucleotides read TGTGCCAGCAGCCAAGATGGTGAAAAACTGTTTTTT. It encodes CASSQDGEKLFF.

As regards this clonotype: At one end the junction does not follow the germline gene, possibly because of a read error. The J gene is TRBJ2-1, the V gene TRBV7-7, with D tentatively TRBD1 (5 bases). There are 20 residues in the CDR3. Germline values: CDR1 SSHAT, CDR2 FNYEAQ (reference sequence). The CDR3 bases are TGTGCTAGCAGCTTAGGTTCTGTCAGGGAACGAGAGACCCAGCGAGAGACCCAGTTCTTC. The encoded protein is CASSLGSVRERETQRETQFF. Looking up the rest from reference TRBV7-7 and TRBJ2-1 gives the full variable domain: GAGVSQSPRYKVTKRGQDVTLRCDPISSHATLYWYQQALGQGPEFLTYFNYEAQPDKSGLPSDRFSAERPEGSISTLTIQRTEQRDSAMYRCASSLGSVRERETQRETQFFGPGTRLTVL.